This is a list of T cell receptor beta chains from one sample in a study of blood T cell repertoires in COVID-19. Assay: immunoSEQ multiplex PCR; the TCRdb copy retains only in-frame clones and omits some. The sample includes under 300,000 clones, 85% to 90% seen only once; the top ten take about an eighth. Sequencing used peripheral blood. These receptors were collected from a human donor in a cohort sampled during active COVID-19. CDR3s include the opening cysteine and the closing phenylalanine or tryptophan. A D gene is named only where the DNA matches it firmly. For some rows the clone size is stated as once, few or many, or as a class when expanded; others skip it.

size: .
J: TRBJ2-7
V: TRBV18
D: TRBD2
DNA: TGTGCCAGCTCACAACAGACTAGCGGCTACGAGCAGTACTTC
CDR3: CASSQQTSGYEQYF

size: .
J: TRBJ2-7
V: TRBV27
D: TRBD1
DNA: TGTGCCAGCATAGACAGGGCTAGTCCTTACGAGCAGTACTTC
CDR3: CASIDRASPYEQYF

size: .
J: TRBJ2-1
V: TRBV19
D: TRBD2
DNA: TGTGCCAGTAGTTCAGAGCGGGGGAGCTCCTACAATGAGCAGTTCTTC
CDR3: CASSSERGSSYNEQFF

size: .
J: TRBJ2-3
V: TRBV29-1
D: .
DNA: TGCAGCGTTGTCTCCAGATACACAGATACGCAGTATTTT
CDR3: CSVVSRYTDTQYF

size: once
J: TRBJ2-3
V: TRBV5-1
D: TRBD2
DNA: TGCGCCAGCAGCTTGCCTAGCGGGAGCACAGATACGCAGTATTTT
CDR3: CASSLPSGSTDTQYF

size: .
J: TRBJ2-1
V: TRBV28
D: TRBD2
DNA: TGTGCCAGCAGTTTAAAGGGACTAGCGGGTCACAATGAGCAGTTCTTC
CDR3: CASSLKGLAGHNEQFF

size: .
J: TRBJ2-2
V: TRBV5-1
D: TRBD1
DNA: TGCGCCAGCAGCTCGGACAGGGGGATCAGCGGGGAGCTGTTTTTT
CDR3: CASSSDRGISGELFF

size: .
J: TRBJ2-7
V: TRBV5-1
D: TRBD1
DNA: TGCGCCAGCAGCACCGGGACAGGGGTCTACGAGCAGTACTTC
CDR3: CASSTGTGVYEQYF

size: .
J: TRBJ2-3
V: TRBV5-8
D: TRBD2
DNA: TGTGCCAGCAGCCGGGGTGCGGGAGGCCCAGGGAGCCCAGATACGCAGTATTTT
CDR3: CASSRGAGGPGSPDTQYF

size: .
J: TRBJ1-6
V: TRBV6-2/TRBV6-3
D: .
DNA: TGTGCCAGCAGTCTCCGGGATTCACCCCTCCACTTT
CDR3: CASSLRDSPLHF

size: .
J: TRBJ2-3
V: TRBV4-3
D: .
DNA: TGCGCCAGCAGCCTTTTGAGCGGAGGAAGCACAGATACGCAGTATTTT
CDR3: CASSLLSGGSTDTQYF

size: .
J: TRBJ2-5
V: TRBV6-5
D: .
DNA: TGTGCCAGCAGTTACTCCGATGGTTCTCGGGAGACCCAGTACTTC
CDR3: CASSYSDGSRETQYF

size: .
J: TRBJ2-3
V: TRBV10-3
D: .
DNA: TGTGCCATCAGCCCTGAGGGCACAGATACGCAGTATTTT
CDR3: CAISPEGTDTQYF

size: .
J: TRBJ2-2
V: TRBV18
D: .
DNA: TGTGCCAGCTCCAAAGGGGGAAGGAACACCGGGGAGCTGTTTTTT
CDR3: CASSKGGRNTGELFF

size: .
J: TRBJ1-5
V: TRBV6-5
D: .
DNA: TGTGCCACCAAGACAGTTGGCAATCAGCCCCAGCATTTT
CDR3: CATKTVGNQPQHF

size: .
J: TRBJ2-3
V: TRBV7-2
D: TRBD2
DNA: TGTGCCAGCAGCTCCGGACTAGCGGGAGGGACAGATACGCAGTATTTT
CDR3: CASSSGLAGGTDTQYF

size: .
J: TRBJ1-5
V: TRBV11-2
D: .
DNA: TGTGCCAGCAGCTTGGACATCTGGAATCAGCCCCAGCATTTT
CDR3: CASSLDIWNQPQHF

size: .
J: TRBJ2-1
V: TRBV11-1
D: .
DNA: TGTGCCAGCAGCTTAGGAGGCTCCTACAATGAGCAGTTCTTC
CDR3: CASSLGGSYNEQFF

size: .
J: TRBJ1-1
V: TRBV18
D: TRBD1
DNA: TGTGCCAGCTCAGCCGGGACAGAGAACACTGAAGCTTTCTTT
CDR3: CASSAGTENTEAFF

size: few
J: TRBJ1-3
V: TRBV19
D: .
DNA: TGTGCCAGTAGTCTGGTACCAGTCGGAAACACCATATATTTT
CDR3: CASSLVPVGNTIYF

size: .
J: TRBJ1-2
V: TRBV5-1
D: .
DNA: TGCGCCAGCAGCTTGTCCCTTCGCACAGGACATGGCTACACCTTC
CDR3: CASSLSLRTGHGYTF

size: .
J: TRBJ2-2
V: TRBV7-9
D: .
DNA: TGTGCCAGCAGCGGGACACCGTTCACCGGGGAGCTGTTTTTT
CDR3: CASSGTPFTGELFF

size: .
J: TRBJ2-7
V: TRBV5-1
D: TRBD2
DNA: TGCGCCAGCAGCGGGCTGGCGGGAGACTCCTACGAGCAGTACTTC
CDR3: CASSGLAGDSYEQYF

size: .
J: TRBJ2-6
V: TRBV27
D: .
DNA: TGTGCCAGTCTCCGGTCTGGGGCCAACGTCCTGACTTTC
CDR3: CASLRSGANVLTF

size: .
J: TRBJ2-7
V: TRBV20-1
D: .
DNA: TGCAGTGCTAGTGGGACACCCTCCTACGAGCAGTACTTC
CDR3: CSASGTPSYEQYF

size: .
J: TRBJ2-6
V: TRBV18
D: .
DNA: TGTGCCAGCTCACTTGGACTGATGTCTGGAGCCAACGTCCTGACTTTC
CDR3: CASSLGLMSGANVLTF

size: many
J: TRBJ2-7
V: TRBV5-8
D: .
DNA: TGTGCCAGCAGCTTCACCTACGAGCAGTACTTC
CDR3: CASSFTYEQYF

size: few
J: TRBJ1-2
V: TRBV5-6
D: .
DNA: TGTGCCAGCAGCTCCCAGGCCCACTATGGCTACACCTTC
CDR3: CASSSQAHYGYTF

size: .
J: TRBJ1-1
V: TRBV27
D: .
DNA: TGTGCCAGCTCCTACCGAACGGGAGCGTGGGCTGAAGCTTTCTTT
CDR3: CASSYRTGAWAEAFF

size: .
J: TRBJ1-1
V: TRBV4-3
D: .
DNA: TGCGCCAGCAGCCAAGGGGCCTCGGGGGAGGCGGTCACTGAAGCTTTCTTT
CDR3: CASSQGASGEAVTEAFF

size: .
J: TRBJ1-5
V: TRBV30
D: .
DNA: TGTGCCTGGAGTTTGGCAGGGTATCAGCCCCAGCATTTT
CDR3: CAWSLAGYQPQHF

size: .
J: TRBJ2-3
V: TRBV7-7
D: .
DNA: TGTGCCAGCAGTCGACTCGTATCACGCACAGATACGCAGTATTTT
CDR3: CASSRLVSRTDTQYF

size: once
J: TRBJ2-6
V: TRBV10-3
D: .
DNA: TGTGCCATCAGTGAGCCATACAGAAGCTCTGGGGCCAACGTCCTGACTTTC
CDR3: CAISEPYRSSGANVLTF

size: .
J: TRBJ2-6
V: TRBV18
D: .
DNA: TGTGCCAGCTCACAACAAGGGGCAGCCCTCTCTGGGGCCAACGTCCTGACTTTC
CDR3: CASSQQGAALSGANVLTF

size: .
J: TRBJ2-1
V: TRBV5-6
D: TRBD1
DNA: TGTGCCAGCAGCACACAGGGGGGCATATACAATGAGCAGTTCTTC
CDR3: CASSTQGGIYNEQFF

size: .
J: TRBJ2-1
V: TRBV7-9
D: TRBD2
DNA: TGTGCCAGCAGCTTAGTAGCGGGAGAAGCCAATGAGCAGTTCTTC
CDR3: CASSLVAGEANEQFF

size: .
J: TRBJ2-2
V: TRBV6-1
D: .
DNA: TGTGCCAGCAGTGAAAGCCACACCGGGGAGCTGTTTTTT
CDR3: CASSESHTGELFF

size: .
J: TRBJ2-5
V: TRBV28
D: .
DNA: TGTGCCAGCGGAGAAGCATCCAACCAAGAGACCCAGTACTTC
CDR3: CASGEASNQETQYF